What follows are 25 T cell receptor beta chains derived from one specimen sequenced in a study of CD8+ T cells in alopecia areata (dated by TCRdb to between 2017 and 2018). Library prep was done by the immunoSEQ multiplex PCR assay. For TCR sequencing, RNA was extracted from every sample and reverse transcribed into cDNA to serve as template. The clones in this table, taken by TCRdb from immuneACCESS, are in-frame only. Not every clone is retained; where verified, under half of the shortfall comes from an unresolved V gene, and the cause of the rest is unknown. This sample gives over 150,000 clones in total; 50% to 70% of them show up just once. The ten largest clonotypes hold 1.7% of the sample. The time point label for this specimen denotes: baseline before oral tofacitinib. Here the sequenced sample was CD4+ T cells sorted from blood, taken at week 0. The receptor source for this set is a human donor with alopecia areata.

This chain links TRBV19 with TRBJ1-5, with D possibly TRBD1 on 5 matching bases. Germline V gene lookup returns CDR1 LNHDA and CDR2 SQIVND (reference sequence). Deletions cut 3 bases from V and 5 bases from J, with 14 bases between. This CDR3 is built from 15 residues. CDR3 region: CASSIREKGDQPQHF. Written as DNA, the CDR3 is TGTGCCAGTAGTATCAGGGAGAAGGGAGATCAGCCCCAGCATTTT.

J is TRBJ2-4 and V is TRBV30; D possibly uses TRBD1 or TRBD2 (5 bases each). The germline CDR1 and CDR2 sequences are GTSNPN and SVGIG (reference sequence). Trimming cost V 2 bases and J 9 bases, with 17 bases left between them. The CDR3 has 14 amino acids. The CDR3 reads CAWSRDERLGIQYF. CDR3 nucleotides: TGTGCCTGGAGTCGGGACGAAAGACTGGGCATTCAGTACTTC.

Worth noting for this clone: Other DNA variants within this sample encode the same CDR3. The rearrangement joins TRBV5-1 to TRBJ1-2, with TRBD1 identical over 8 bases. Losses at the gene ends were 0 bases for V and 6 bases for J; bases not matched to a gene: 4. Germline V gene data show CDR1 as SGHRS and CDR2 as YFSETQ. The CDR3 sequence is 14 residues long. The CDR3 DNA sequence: TGCGCCAGCAGCTTGGAGGCGACAGGGGATGGCTACACCTTC. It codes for CASSLEATGDGYTF.

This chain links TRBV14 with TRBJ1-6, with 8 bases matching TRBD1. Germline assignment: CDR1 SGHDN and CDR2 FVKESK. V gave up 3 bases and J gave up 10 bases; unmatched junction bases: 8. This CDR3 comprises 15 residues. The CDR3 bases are TGTGCCAGCAGCCAGATGGACAGGGTGGGATCACCCCTCCACTTT. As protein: CASSQMDRVGSPLHF.

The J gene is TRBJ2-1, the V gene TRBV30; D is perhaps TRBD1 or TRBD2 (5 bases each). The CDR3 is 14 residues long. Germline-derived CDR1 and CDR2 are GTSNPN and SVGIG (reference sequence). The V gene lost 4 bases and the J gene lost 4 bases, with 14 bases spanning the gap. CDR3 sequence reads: CAWTVGEVYNEQFF. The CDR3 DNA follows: TGTGCCTGGACTGTGGGGGAAGTATACAATGAGCAGTTCTTC.

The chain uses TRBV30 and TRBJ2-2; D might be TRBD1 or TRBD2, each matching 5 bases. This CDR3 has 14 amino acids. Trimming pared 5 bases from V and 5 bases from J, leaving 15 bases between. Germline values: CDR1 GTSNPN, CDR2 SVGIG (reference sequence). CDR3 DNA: TGTGCCTGGGGGACCCTCGGGGAAACCGGGGAGCTGTTTTTT. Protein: CAWGTLGETGELFF.

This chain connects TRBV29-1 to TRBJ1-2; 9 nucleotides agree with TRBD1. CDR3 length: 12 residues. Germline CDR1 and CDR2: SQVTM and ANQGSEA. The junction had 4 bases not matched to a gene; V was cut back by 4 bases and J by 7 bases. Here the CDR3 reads CSVGGQGTGYTF. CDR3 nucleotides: TGCAGCGTTGGGGGACAGGGCACTGGCTACACCTTC.

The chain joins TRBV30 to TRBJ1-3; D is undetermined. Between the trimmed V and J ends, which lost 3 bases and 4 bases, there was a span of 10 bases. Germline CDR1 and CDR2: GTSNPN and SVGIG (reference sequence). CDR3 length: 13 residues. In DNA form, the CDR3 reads TGTGCCTGGAGCGGTAGAAGGGGAAACACCATATATTTT. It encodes CAWSGRRGNTIYF.

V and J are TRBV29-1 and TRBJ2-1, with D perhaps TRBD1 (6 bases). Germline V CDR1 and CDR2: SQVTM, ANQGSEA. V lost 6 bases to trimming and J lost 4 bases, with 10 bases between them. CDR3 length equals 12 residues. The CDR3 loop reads CSVLQGYNEQFF. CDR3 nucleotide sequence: TGCAGCGTCCTGCAGGGGTACAATGAGCAGTTCTTC.

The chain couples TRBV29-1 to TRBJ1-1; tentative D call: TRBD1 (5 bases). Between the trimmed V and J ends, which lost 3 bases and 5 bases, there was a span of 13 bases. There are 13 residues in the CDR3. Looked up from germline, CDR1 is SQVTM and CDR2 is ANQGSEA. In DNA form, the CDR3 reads TGCAGCGTTGAGCAGGGAGAGGGGACTGAAGCTTTCTTT. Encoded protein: CSVEQGEGTEAFF.

CDR3 protein: CASSPNRDRDNSPLHF. The CDR3 bases are TGCGCCAGCAGCCCGAACCGGGACAGGGATAATTCACCCCTCCACTTT. The gene calls are TRBV4-1 and TRBJ1-6; 9 bases agree with TRBD1. V was clipped by 4 bases and J by 5 bases; unmatched bases: 6. Germline CDR1 MGHRA, CDR2 YSYEKL. The CDR3 contains 16 residues.

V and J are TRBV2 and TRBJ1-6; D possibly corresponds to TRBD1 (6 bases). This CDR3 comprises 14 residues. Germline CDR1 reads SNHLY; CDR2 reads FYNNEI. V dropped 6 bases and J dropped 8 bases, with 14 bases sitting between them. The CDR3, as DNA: TGTGCCAGCAGCTCAGGACAGCGATATTCACCCCTCCACTTT. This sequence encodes CASSSGQRYSPLHF.

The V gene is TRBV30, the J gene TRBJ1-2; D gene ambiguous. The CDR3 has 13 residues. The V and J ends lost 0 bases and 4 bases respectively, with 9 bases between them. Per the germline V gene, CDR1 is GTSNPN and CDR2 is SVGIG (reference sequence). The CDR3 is CAWSVAGFYGYTF. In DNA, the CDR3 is TGTGCCTGGAGTGTAGCGGGCTTCTATGGCTACACCTTC. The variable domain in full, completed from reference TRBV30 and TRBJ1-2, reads SQTIHQWPATLVQPVGSPLSLECTVEGTSNPNLYWYRQAAGRGLQLLFYSVGIGQISSEVPQNLSASRPQDRQFILSSKKLLLSDSGFYLCAWSVAGFYGYTFGSGTRLTVV.

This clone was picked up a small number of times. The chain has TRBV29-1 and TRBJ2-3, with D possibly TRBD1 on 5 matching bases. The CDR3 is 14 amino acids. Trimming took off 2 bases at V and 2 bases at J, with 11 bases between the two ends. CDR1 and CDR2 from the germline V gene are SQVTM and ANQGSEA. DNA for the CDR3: TGCAGCGTTGAAACCCAGGGTCACACAGATACGCAGTATTTT. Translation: CSVETQGHTDTQYF.

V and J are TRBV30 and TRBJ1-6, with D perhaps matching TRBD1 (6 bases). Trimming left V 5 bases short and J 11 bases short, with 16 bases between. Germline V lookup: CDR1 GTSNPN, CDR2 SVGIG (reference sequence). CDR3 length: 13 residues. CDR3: CAWGLQGGAPLHF. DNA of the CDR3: TGTGCCTGGGGACTACAGGGTGGCGCACCCCTCCACTTT.

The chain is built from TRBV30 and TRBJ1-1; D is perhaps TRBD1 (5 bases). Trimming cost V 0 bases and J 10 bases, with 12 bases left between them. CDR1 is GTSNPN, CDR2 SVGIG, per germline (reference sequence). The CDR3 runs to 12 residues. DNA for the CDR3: TGTGCCTGGAGTGTACCCGGGGCAGGAGCTTTCTTT. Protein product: CAWSVPGAGAFF.

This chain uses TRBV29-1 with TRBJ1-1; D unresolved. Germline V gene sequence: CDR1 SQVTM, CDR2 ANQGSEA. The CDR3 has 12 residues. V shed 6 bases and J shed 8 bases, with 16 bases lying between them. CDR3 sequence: CSVRAGPGEAFF. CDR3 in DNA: TGCAGCGTCCGCGCCGGGCCCGGAGAAGCTTTCTTT.

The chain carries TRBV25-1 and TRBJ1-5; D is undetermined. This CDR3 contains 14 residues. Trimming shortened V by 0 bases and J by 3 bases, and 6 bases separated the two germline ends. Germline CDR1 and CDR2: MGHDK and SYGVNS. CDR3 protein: CASSEYRFNQPQHF. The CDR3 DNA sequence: TGTGCCAGCAGTGAATACAGGTTCAATCAGCCCCAGCATTTT.

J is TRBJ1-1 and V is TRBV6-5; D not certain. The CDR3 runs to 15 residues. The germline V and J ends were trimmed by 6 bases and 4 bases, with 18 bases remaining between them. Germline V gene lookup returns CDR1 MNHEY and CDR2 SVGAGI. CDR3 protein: CASRRSNGLATEAFF. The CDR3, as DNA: TGTGCCAGCAGGCGTTCGAACGGTTTGGCCACTGAAGCTTTCTTT.

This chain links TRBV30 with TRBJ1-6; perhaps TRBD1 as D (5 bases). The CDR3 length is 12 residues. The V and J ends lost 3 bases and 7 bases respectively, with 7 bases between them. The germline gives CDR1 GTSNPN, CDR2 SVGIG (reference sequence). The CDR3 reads CAWRGRNSPLHF. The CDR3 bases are TGTGCCTGGAGGGGGCGAAATTCACCCCTCCACTTT.

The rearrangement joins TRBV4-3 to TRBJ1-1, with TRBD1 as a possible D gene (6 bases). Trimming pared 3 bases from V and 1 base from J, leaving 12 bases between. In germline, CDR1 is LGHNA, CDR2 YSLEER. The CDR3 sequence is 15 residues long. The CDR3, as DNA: TGCGCCAGCAGCCACTCGGCGACAGGGAACACTGAAGCTTTCTTT. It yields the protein CASSHSATGNTEAFF.

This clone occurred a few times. CDR3 loop: CSAEEGIETQYF. CDR3 DNA: TGCAGCGCCGAAGAGGGGATAGAGACCCAGTACTTC. The chain links TRBV29-1 to TRBJ2-5; D is possibly TRBD1 or TRBD2 (5 bases each). CDR3 length equals 12 residues. Trimming cost V 7 bases and J 4 bases, with 13 bases left between them. Germline values: CDR1 SQVTM, CDR2 ANQGSEA.

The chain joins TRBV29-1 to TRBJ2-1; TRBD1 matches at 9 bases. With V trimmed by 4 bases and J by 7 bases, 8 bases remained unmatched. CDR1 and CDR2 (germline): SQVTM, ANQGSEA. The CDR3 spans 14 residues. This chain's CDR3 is CSVAPGTGRNEQFF. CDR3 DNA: TGCAGCGTTGCCCCCGGGACAGGGCGAAATGAGCAGTTCTTC.

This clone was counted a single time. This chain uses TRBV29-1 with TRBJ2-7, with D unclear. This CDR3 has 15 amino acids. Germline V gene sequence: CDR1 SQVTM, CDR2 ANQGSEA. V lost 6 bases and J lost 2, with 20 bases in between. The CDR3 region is CSVSSTLGSTYEQYF. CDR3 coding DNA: TGCAGCGTCTCCTCCACCCTGGGCTCGACCTACGAGCAGTACTTC.

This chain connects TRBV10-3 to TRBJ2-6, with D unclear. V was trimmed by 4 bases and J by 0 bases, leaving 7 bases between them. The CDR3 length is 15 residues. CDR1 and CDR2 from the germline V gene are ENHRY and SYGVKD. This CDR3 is CAISGMGSGANVLTF. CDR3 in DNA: TGTGCCATCAGTGGGATGGGCTCTGGGGCCAACGTCCTGACTTTC.